The 5 T cell receptor beta chains in this list originate from one sample, sequenced in a study of CD8+ T cells in alopecia areata. RNA was isolated and reverse transcribed to cDNA, the sequencing template. Assay used: immunoSEQ multiplex PCR; TCRdb lists only in-frame clones, some missing. The table lists just over 150,000 clones, about 53% of them singletons. The sequencing here drew on CD8+ T cells sorted from blood, taken at week 0. The receptors here all came from a human donor with alopecia areata.

This clone was detected once. This CDR3 reads CASSQDQLRRSATEAFF. CDR3 sequence (DNA): TGCGCCAGCAGCCAAGATCAGTTGCGAAGATCCGCCACTGAAGCTTTCTTT. V is TRBV4-3 and J is TRBJ1-1; D remains unclear. Trimming pared 0 bases from V and 4 bases from J, leaving 18 bases between. There are 17 residues in the CDR3. Germline assignment: CDR1 LGHNA and CDR2 YSLEER.

The CDR3, as DNA: TGTGCCAGCAGCTTCGGACAGGGCTCCTACGAGCAGTACTTC. This sequence encodes CASSFGQGSYEQYF. The chain joins TRBV5-6 to TRBJ2-7, with 8 bases aligning to TRBD1. V lost 2 bases, J lost 0 bases, and 1 base stayed unmatched. This CDR3 comprises 14 residues. Germline assignment: CDR1 SGHDT and CDR2 YYEEEE.

This clone was seen repeatedly, ten times or more. The genes are TRBV6-6 and TRBJ2-1; 7 nucleotides align to TRBD1. Germline CDR1 MNHNY, CDR2 SVGAGI (reference sequence). CDR3 length: 14 residues. V trimming: 4 bases; J trimming: 0 bases; junction bases outside the gene matches: 0. The DNA of the CDR3 is TGTGCCAGCAGTTGGGACAGCTCCTACAATGAGCAGTTCTTC. Translating it yields CASSWDSSYNEQFF.

The chain couples TRBV12-5 to TRBJ2-1, with TRBD2 identical over 9 bases. Looked up from germline, CDR1 is LGHNT and CDR2 is FRNRAP. The CDR3 has 14 residues. This CDR3 reads CAQQRGESYNEQFF. The DNA for the CDR3 is TGTGCCCAACAGCGGGGGGAATCCTACAATGAGCAGTTCTTC.

The rearrangement joins TRBV7-9 to TRBJ2-1; D is perhaps TRBD1 (5 bases). Germline lookup yields CDR1 SEHNR and CDR2 FQNEAQ (reference sequence). The CDR3 runs to 15 residues. V lost 6 bases to trimming and J lost 4 bases, with 16 bases between them. The CDR3 sequence: CASRETASAYNEQFF. In DNA, the CDR3 is TGTGCCAGCAGGGAGACAGCTTCCGCTTACAATGAGCAGTTCTTC.